This TCR beta chain was found in a study of regulatory T cells in long-lasting Graves disease. General study results and limits: Persistent patients shared more public clonotypes (roughly 2,800) than new patients (approximately 970).

Indicated time point: persistent/refractory GD, antithyroid drugs over 5 years with positive TRAb. Scientists built the TCR library using RNA that was extracted from PBMCs. Investigators report Graves' disease was diagnosed under American Thyroid Association guidelines. A note on this clonotype: What it binds is not known.

CDR3-region Arm-PCR and iRepertoire HTBI primers produced the TCR beta libraries. From the multiplex PCR reads, TCRdb called clonotypes with MiXCR, one entry per CDR3 protein. There are 350,000 to 450,000 distinct CDR3 sequences in the sample; roughly 23% occur only once, and 25% to 35% lies in the top ten. The sequenced sample was peripheral blood mononuclear cells (PBMCs), obtained when the disease was refractory, from a patient treated with antithyroid drugs. The source of this sequence is a woman aged 40 to 50 with Graves disease.

This CDR3 reads CASSTSREGNTGELFF. The CDR3, as DNA: TGTGCCAGCAGTACCTCCCGAGAGGGGAACACCGGGGAGCTGTTTTTT. This sequence joins TRBV6-1 and TRBJ2-2, with D possibly being TRBD2 (5 bases). Trimming removed 5 bases from V and 1 base from J, with 14 bases in between. Germline-derived CDR1 and CDR2 are MNHNS and SASEGT. The CDR3 contains 16 residues.